This T cell receptor (beta chain) is from a study of T cells in Graves' hyperthyroidism and ophthalmopathy. Across the study: Pretreatment peripheral blood was obtained at initial diagnosis.

In its sample, this clonotype was seen many times. Deletions cut 6 bases from V and 6 bases from J, with 14 bases between. CDR3 length: 12 amino acids. Germline CDR1 reads DFQATT; CDR2 reads SNEGSKA (reference sequence). TCR beta CDR3 region amplification was performed from RNA transcripts. Researchers ran a first-round RT-PCR on the TCR CDR3 using the HTBI primer set. TCRdb re-analysed the multiplex PCR reads in MiXCR, keeping a single row per CDR3 protein. The table lists about 700,000 distinct CDR3 sequences, 14% of them singletons, with about 10% in the top ten. V is TRBV20-1 and J is TRBJ1-1; TRBD1 might be the D (6 bases). The sample comprised blood. The TCR was taken from a woman between 18 and 29 years old with Graves' hyperthyroidism. The DNA for the CDR3 is TGCAGTGCCCCCCGGGGGGCGGCTGAAGCTTTCTTT. This codes for CSAPRGAAEAFF.